The sequence of this T cell receptor beta chain was determined in a study of beta chain features in type 1 diabetes. Overall study context: Examination spanned approximately 110 million sorted cells from all samples.

On this clone: Its antigen is undetermined.

The whole isolated RNA underwent reverse transcription, so sequencing captured expressed TCRB transcripts. Sequencing used immunoSEQ multiplex PCR; TCRdb keeps in-frame clones, though not all of them. Of some 330,000 clones listed, 9.5% to 12% were seen once; the top ten hold approximately 0.016%. Study observations and caveats: Within the patient group, naive, central memory and Treg TCRB repertoires appeared more similar to each other than within healthy donors.

Per the germline V gene, CDR1 is MDHEN and CDR2 is SYDVKM. The CDR3 totals 13 residues. Trimming stripped 2 bases from V and 6 bases from J, with 9 bases between. The chain is built from TRBV28 and TRBJ2-3; D is uncertain. This TCR came from a woman in her twenties or thirties in good health. Sequenced sample: naive CD4+ T cells from blood. CDR3 nucleotides: TGTGCCAGCAGTTTACCCCCCTTGGATACGCAGTATTTT. This encodes CASSLPPLDTQYF.